This T cell receptor (beta chain) emerged from a study of high-grade serous ovarian cancer treatment subgroups. Study context: Each sample yielded on average around 7,000 unique TCR beta rearrangements from around 14,000 reads. Study-level results: Only CDR3 was analyzed; CDR1 and CDR2 were not. Clonal relatedness tracked neoantigen level, and by trend copy number and mutation load.

V shed 7 bases and J shed 4 bases, with 8 bases lying between them. Germline values: CDR1 ENHRY, CDR2 SYGVKD. The CDR3 loop spans 11 amino acids. This clone was seen a few times. Antigen unknown. Using immunoSEQ multiplex PCR, the repertoire was profiled, and TCRdb retains in-frame clones only, with some absent. The sample includes roughly 8,000 clones, just over 70% of them seen just once. Tumor samples were obtained before definitive surgery or chemotherapy. Sequencing was performed on tumor tissue. This clonotype was obtained from a human donor with high-grade serous ovarian cancer. The chain carries TRBV10-3 and TRBJ2-7; TRBD1 is a possible D gene (5 bases). This chain's CDR3 is CAIMTEYEQYF. The CDR3 region has the DNA TGTGCCATCATGACAGAGTACGAGCAGTACTTC.